The 6 T cell receptor beta chains in this list originate from one sample, sequenced in a study of early T cells in non-severe SARS-CoV-2 infection. Using its own MiXCR run on the 5' RACE reads, TCRdb lists one record per CDR3 protein. The data show roughly 60,000 distinct CDR3 sequences, around 6.6% seen once. The material was whole blood, obtained at baseline. These TCRs come from an adult who was a healthcare worker with PCR-confirmed SARS-CoV-2 infection or an uninfected control (not recorded which).

The chain has TRBV7-4 and TRBJ1-4, with D unclear. The CDR3 length is 15 residues. Germline lookup yields CDR1 SGHVT and CDR2 SQSDAQ. V gave up 5 bases and J gave up 5 bases, with 15 bases separating them. CDR3 DNA: TGTGCCAGCAGCGGCCCAGGACCTGAGAATGAAAAACTGTTTTTT. It encodes CASSGPGPENEKLFF.

This clonotype was recorded many times. The chain recombines TRBV27 with TRBJ2-5; 10 bases are shared with TRBD2. Per the germline V gene, CDR1 is MNHEY and CDR2 is SMNVEV (reference sequence). V lost 5 bases to trimming and J lost 5 bases; unmatched junction nucleotides: 11. This CDR3 spans 16 amino acids. CDR3 nucleotides: TGTGCCAGCAGTCTCAAGGGACTAGCGCGCGGGGAGACCCAGTACTTC. Encoded protein: CASSLKGLARGETQYF.

This clonotype was observed at least ten times. The CDR3 nucleotides read TGCGCCAGCAGCCAAGAGTATGTGTTGAGCACTGAAGCTTTCTTT. Translated: CASSQEYVLSTEAFF. The chain recombines TRBV4-3 with TRBJ1-1; D unresolved. Trimming shortened V by 0 bases and J by 4 bases, and 12 bases separated the two germline ends. The CDR3 sequence is 15 residues long. Germline CDR1 and CDR2: LGHNA and YSLEER.

The chain has TRBV7-9 and TRBJ1-5; D is unresolved. Trimming pared 1 base from V and 3 bases from J, leaving 7 bases between. Germline CDR1 reads SEHNR; CDR2 reads FQNEAQ (reference sequence). The CDR3 runs to 14 residues. The CDR3 region has the DNA TGTGCCAGCAGCTTAGGGGGTAACAATCAGCCCCAGCATTTT. This encodes CASSLGGNNQPQHF.

This clonotype was detected a few times. CDR3 in amino acids: CSAKQGSKDSPLHF. As DNA, the CDR3 is TGCAGTGCTAAGCAAGGCAGCAAAGATTCACCCCTCCACTTT. The chain recombines TRBV20-1 with TRBJ1-6; D remains unclear. This CDR3 spans 14 amino acids. Germline lookup yields CDR1 DFQATT and CDR2 SNEGSKA (reference sequence). V gave up 4 bases and J gave up 8 bases, with 15 bases separating them.

The chain employs TRBV7-2 and TRBJ1-6; 9 nucleotides match TRBD1. From germline, CDR1 is SGHTA and CDR2 FQGNSA. The V gene end was trimmed by 2 bases and the J gene end by 13 bases; junction bases not matched to a gene: 6. The CDR3 extends over 14 amino acids. CDR3 amino acids: CASSLWGQGGPLHF. The DNA of the CDR3 is TGTGCCAGCAGCTTATGGGGACAGGGAGGCCCCCTCCACTTT.